The 25 T cell receptor beta chains listed next were all sequenced from one sample in a study of molecular identifiers for immune sequencing clone quantification. TCRdb fed the PCR reads into MiXCR, producing one record per CDR3 protein. The repertoire holds around 40,000 distinct CDR3 sequences, with about 18% as singletons. The sample was naive CD8+ T cells from blood, with Jurkat cell RNA spiked in. The sample's subset: FACS-sorted CD8+CD4-CCR7+CD45RA+ naive T cells. The source of these receptors is a human donor in good health. Some libraries in this study had Jurkat cell RNA spiked in.

This clonotype was counted at least ten times. The chain couples TRBV2 to TRBJ2-4; no definite D call. V lost 4 bases and J 8 bases, leaving 12 bases between the germline ends. Germline CDR1 is SNHLY and CDR2 is FYNNEI. The CDR3 extends over 13 amino acids. The CDR3 region has the DNA TGTGCCAGCAGTGGAGGATGGGATGACATTCAGTACTTC. Amino acid sequence: CASSGGWDDIQYF.

In its sample, this clonotype was seen many times. The chain uses TRBV20-1 and TRBJ2-3, with D possibly TRBD1 on 6 matching bases. The germline gives CDR1 DFQATT, CDR2 SNEGSKA (reference sequence). V dropped 4 bases and J dropped 7 bases, with 12 bases sitting between them. The CDR3 length is 12 residues. The CDR3 region is CSAKDWDNTQYF. The CDR3 nucleotides read TGCAGTGCTAAAGACTGGGACAATACGCAGTATTTT.

DNA of the CDR3: TGTGCCAGCAGCCCGTCGACCACAGATGACTATGGCTACACCTTC. Its protein product is CASSPSTTDDYGYTF. The chain uses TRBV12-3 or TRBV12-4 and TRBJ1-2; D gene uncertain. With 6 bases removed from V and 3 bases from J, the gap between germline ends came to 17 bases. The CDR3 runs 15 residues.

This clonotype is categorized as medium-sized (0.01 to 0.1%). The rearrangement uses TRBV7-9 and TRBJ2-2; D not resolved. Trimming pared 4 bases from V and 1 base from J, leaving 1 base between. Per the germline V gene, CDR1 is SEHNR and CDR2 is FQNEAQ (reference sequence). The CDR3 contains 12 residues. The CDR3 DNA sequence: TGTGCCAGCAGCTGGAACACCGGGGAGCTGTTTTTT. Residues: CASSWNTGELFF.

This clonotype was counted between two and nine times. V gene TRBV7-9 combines with J gene TRBJ2-5; no definite D call. Trimming left V 8 bases short and J 2 bases short, with 15 bases between. Germline values: CDR1 SEHNR, CDR2 FQNEAQ (reference sequence). The CDR3 consists of 14 residues. The CDR3 here is CASGISWRQETQYF. For the CDR3, the DNA is TGTGCCAGCGGCATCAGCTGGCGGCAAGAGACCCAGTACTTC.

This clonotype showed up many times. The J gene is TRBJ2-1, the V gene TRBV6-2 or TRBV6-3; 10 bases fit TRBD2. The germline gives CDR1 MNHEY, CDR2 SVGEGT. The CDR3 has 17 amino acids. V dropped 2 bases and J dropped 3; count of bases not matched to a gene: 7. The CDR3 nucleotides are TGTGCCAGCAGTTACACCCTAGCGGGGGTTTTCTACAATGAGCAGTTCTTC. Translated, it gives CASSYTLAGVFYNEQFF.

In the case of this clonotype: The CDR3 does not end in the conserved phenylalanine or tryptophan, so this is likely a read error. The J gene is TRBJ1-2, the V gene TRBV12-3 or TRBV12-4, with 10 nucleotides matching TRBD1. The CDR3 consists of 16 residues. V trimming: 5 bases; J trimming: 1 base; junction bases outside the gene matches: 7. The CDR3 region is CASSSGQGVNNYGYTI. As DNA, the CDR3 is TGTGCCAGCAGTAGTGGACAGGGGGTAAATAACTATGGCTACACCATC.

This clonotype appeared a few times. The genes are TRBV2 and TRBJ1-2, with 7 bases matching TRBD1. Germline V gives CDR1 SNHLY, CDR2 FYNNEI. The CDR3 has 16 amino acids. The V gene end was trimmed by 6 bases and the J gene end by 4 bases; junction bases not matched to a gene: 14. The CDR3 DNA follows: TGTGCCAGCAGCCCCCCCCGGGACAGCCGACTCTATGGCTACACCTTC. Translated: CASSPPRDSRLYGYTF.

This rearrangement joins TRBV28 to TRBJ2-1, with a weak D call TRBD2 (6 bases). Looked up from germline, CDR1 is MDHEN and CDR2 is SYDVKM. CDR3 size: 16 residues. Trimming left V 3 bases short and J 7 bases short, with 19 bases between. The CDR3 loop is CASSFSPGTRLNEQFF. In DNA, the CDR3 is TGTGCCAGCAGTTTTTCACCCGGGACTCGTTTGAATGAGCAGTTCTTC.

This clonotype has ten or more counts. J is TRBJ2-3 and V is TRBV2; D possibly corresponds to TRBD2 (6 bases). Between the trimmed V and J ends, which lost 6 bases and 0 bases, there was a span of 22 bases. There are 18 residues in the CDR3. Germline CDR1 is SNHLY and CDR2 is FYNNEI. The CDR3 DNA follows: TGTGCCAGCAGGGAACGTAGGGACTCCGCCTCTAGCACAGATACGCAGTATTTT. Its translation is CASRERRDSASSTDTQYF.

This clonotype was detected ten times or more. The chain couples TRBV7-9 to TRBJ1-6; D is unresolved. This CDR3 is built from 14 residues. Looked up from germline, CDR1 is SEHNR and CDR2 is FQNEAQ (reference sequence). Trimming removed 5 bases from V and 9 bases from J, with 14 bases in between. The CDR3, as DNA: TGTGCCAGCAGCCCCACAGAGGGAGCTTCACCCCTCCACTTT. It translates to CASSPTEGASPLHF.

Many counts were recorded for this clonotype. A junction end diverges from the germline sequence, so it may reflect a read error. The chain links TRBV9 to TRBJ2-2; TRBD2 might be the D (6 bases). The CDR3 extends over 16 amino acids. Germline V gene data show CDR1 as SGDLS and CDR2 as YYNGEE. DNA for the CDR3: TGTGCCAGCAGCGCTTTCGACAGTTACAATACCGGGGGGCTGTTTTTT. This encodes CASSAFDSYNTGGLFF.

Points on this clonotype: A read error may explain this, as a much larger clone is one base away. The CDR3 DNA follows: TGTGCCAGCAGCGCAGGGACAGGGGCTTACATGCTATACGAGCAGTACTTC. The encoded protein is CASSAGTGAYMLYEQYF. The chain carries TRBV11-2 and TRBJ2-7; 10 bases fit TRBD1. The CDR3 has 17 residues. J was trimmed by 4 bases and V by 5 bases; bases with no gene match: 14. The germline V gene has CDR1 SGHAT and CDR2 FQNNGV.

This clonotype was picked up many times. This chain uses TRBV7-2 with TRBJ1-1; TRBD1 might be the D (5 bases). V shed 1 base and J shed 0 bases, with 18 bases lying between them. The CDR3 runs to 18 residues. Germline CDR1 and CDR2: SGHTA and FQGNSA. In nucleotides, the CDR3 is TGTGCCAGCAGCTTAGAGGAGGGGTCCCTTTTCATGAACACTGAAGCTTTCTTT. Encoded protein: CASSLEEGSLFMNTEAFF.

The chain is built from TRBV20-1 and TRBJ1-2; 7 bases map to TRBD1. V was clipped by 5 bases and J by 2 bases; unmatched bases: 14. CDR3 length: 16 amino acids. Germline assignment: CDR1 DFQATT and CDR2 SNEGSKA (reference sequence). The CDR3 DNA reads as TGCAGTGCTGGCGTCTATCCAGGACAGGAGAACTATGGCTACACCTTC. It is translated as CSAGVYPGQENYGYTF.

This clonotype occurred many times. This chain joins TRBV4-1 and TRBJ2-7; 7 positions match TRBD1. CDR3 length: 15 amino acids. Germline-derived CDR1 and CDR2 are MGHRA and YSYEKL. Trimming took 5 bases from V and 2 from J; bases not matched to a gene: 9. CDR3 region: CASSFRQGLAYEQYF. CDR3 coding DNA: TGCGCCAGCAGCTTCAGACAGGGTCTTGCCTACGAGCAGTACTTC.

This clonotype occurred many times. The chain has TRBV2 and TRBJ2-1, with a weak D call TRBD2 (5 bases). CDR3 length: 11 amino acids. The V end lost 2 bases, the J end lost 15 bases, and 11 bases lay between the germline ends. Germline V gene data show CDR1 as SNHLY and CDR2 as FYNNEI. The CDR3 DNA sequence: TGTGCCAGCAGTGAATGGGAGTCGGGGTTCTTC. Translation gives CASSEWESGFF. The full variable domain, its missing parts supplied by reference TRBV2 and TRBJ2-1, is EPEVTQTPSHQVTQMGQEVILRCVPISNHLYFYWYRQILGQKVEFLVSFYNNEISEKSEIFDDQFSVERPDGSNFTLKIRSTKLEDSAMYFCASSEWESGFFGPGTRLTVL.

Details on this clonotype: A much bigger clone sits one base away, suggesting this may be a read error. This chain uses TRBV25-1 with TRBJ2-5; D is ambiguous. CDR1 MGHDK and CDR2 SYGVNS come from the germline V gene. This CDR3 region has 13 residues. The CDR3: CASSDGAKETRYF. The CDR3 DNA reads as TGTGCCAGCAGTGATGGTGCCAAAGAGACCCGGTACTTC.

Many counts were recorded for this clonotype. The chain's CDR3 is CASSYRGSETQYF. The CDR3 DNA follows: TGTGCCAGCAGTTACAGGGGATCGGAGACCCAGTACTTC. The rearrangement links TRBV6-5 to TRBJ2-5; D may be TRBD1 (5 bases). There are 13 residues in the CDR3. CDR1 is MNHEY and CDR2 is SVGAGI in the germline V gene. Trimming pared 2 bases from V and 5 bases from J, leaving 9 bases between.

This clonotype occurred a few times. This chain joins TRBV12-3 or TRBV12-4 and TRBJ1-6; 9 bases agree with TRBD1. The CDR3 runs 17 residues. The J segment lost 0 bases and the V segment lost 3 bases, leaving 3 bases of the junction unmatched. The CDR3: CASSFGQGSSYNSPLHF. DNA for the CDR3: TGTGCCAGCAGTTTTGGACAGGGGAGCTCCTATAATTCACCCCTCCACTTT.

This clonotype was recorded many times. The V gene is TRBV7-6, the J gene TRBJ2-2; D tentatively fits TRBD1 or TRBD2 (5 bases each). With 1 base removed from V and 6 bases from J, the gap between germline ends came to 18 bases. CDR3 length: 17 amino acids. The germline V gene encodes CDR1 SGHVS and CDR2 FNYEAQ. The chain's CDR3 is CASSLVGGGPGAGELFF. The CDR3 DNA is TGTGCCAGCAGCTTAGTCGGTGGGGGTCCCGGGGCCGGGGAGCTGTTTTTT.

There are many counts of this clonotype. This chain uses TRBV10-3 with TRBJ2-5; 9 bases fit TRBD2. The CDR3 totals 14 residues. With 8 bases clipped from V and 5 bases from J, the junction kept 9 bases outside the gene matches. Per germline, CDR1 ENHRY and CDR2 SYGVKD. The CDR3 loop reads CAISGSGSLETQYF. DNA for the CDR3: TGTGCCATCTCCGGTAGCGGGAGTTTGGAGACCCAGTACTTC.

On this clonotype: Because it lacks the conserved phenylalanine or tryptophan at the end, this CDR3 is likely a read error. The chain combines TRBV11-2 with TRBJ2-5; D is unresolved. Trimming removed 5 bases at V and 0 bases at J, with 13 bases between. Germline lookup yields CDR1 SGHAT and CDR2 FQNNGV. This CDR3 contains 15 residues. In DNA, the CDR3 is TGTGCCAGCAGCCAAAAGCGCCTAGACCAAGAGACCCAGTACTCC. Its protein is CASSQKRLDQETQYS.

This clonotype has only a few counts. This chain uses TRBV29-1 with TRBJ2-3; 10 nucleotides agree with TRBD2. The germline gives CDR1 SQVTM, CDR2 ANQGSEA. CDR3 size: 14 residues. Trimming took 6 bases from V and 2 from J; bases not matched to a gene: 5. CDR3 protein: CSVNGLAATDTQYF. The CDR3, as DNA: TGCAGCGTGAATGGACTAGCGGCCACAGATACGCAGTATTTT.

This clonotype came up many times. The chain is built from TRBV9 and TRBJ1-4, with 7 positions matching TRBD1. Germline trimming cut 4 bases from V and 4 bases from J; bases unmatched to any gene: 4. The CDR3 runs to 14 residues. Looked up from germline, CDR1 is SGDLS and CDR2 is YYNGEE. CDR3 residues: CASSPTGHNEKLFF. The CDR3 region has the DNA TGTGCCAGCAGCCCGACAGGGCATAATGAAAAACTGTTTTTT.